This TCR beta chain was identified in a study of regulatory T cells in long-lasting Graves disease. Overall study findings and caveats: Persistent patients shared more public clonotypes (around 3,000) than new patients (approximately 900).

This CDR3 contains 16 residues. Germline trimming cut 6 bases from V and 5 bases from J; bases unmatched to any gene: 12. Investigators prepared the TCR beta libraries by applying iRepertoire HTBI primers and Arm-PCR of CDR3 regions. TCRdb fed the multiplex PCR reads into MiXCR, producing one record per CDR3 protein. The sample lists about 430,000 distinct CDR3 sequences, approximately 16% occurring once. Noted time point: newly diagnosed GD, antithyroid drugs for less than 3 months. Making the TCR library involved RNA that had been extracted from PBMCs. In this cohort, patients came from an endocrinology department located in Xi'an, China. This clonotype was seen repeatedly, ten times or more. Its antigen is not identified. These data also formed part of another study, on T cells in Graves' hyperthyroidism and ophthalmopathy. This second study says: The HTBI primer set served for first-round RT-PCR of the TCR CDR3.

This clonotype was sampled from a woman aged 40 to 49 with Graves disease. The material sequenced was peripheral blood mononuclear cells (PBMCs), taken at new diagnosis, from a patient treated with antithyroid drugs. The chain employs TRBV12-3 or TRBV12-4 and TRBJ2-7; 11 nucleotides align to TRBD1. The CDR3 loop reads CASREAGTGGVHEQYF. In DNA, the CDR3 is TGTGCCAGCAGAGAAGCCGGGACAGGGGGGGTCCACGAGCAGTACTTC.